This T cell receptor (beta chain) stems from a study of T cells in Graves' hyperthyroidism and ophthalmopathy (dated by TCRdb to the late 2010s). Looking at the study overall: Peripheral blood samples were taken at the time of initial diagnosis, prior to any treatment. TCR V-J signatures able to tell the groups apart were searched for in a discovery cohort of 90 to 100 patients, of whom around 42 had Graves' ophthalmopathy and roughly 59 had stable Graves' hyperthyroidism. Prospective prediction of ophthalmopathy was tested in an independent validation cohort consisting of 18 to 20 hyperthyroidism patients and 15 to 17 patients who later progressed to ophthalmopathy. The approximately 98 discovery patients were randomly divided into training and test sets at a 7:3 ratio. In roughly six Graves' hyperthyroidism patients, the study also compared T-cell repertoires from thyroid tissue with T-cell repertoires from blood. Once sampling was done, hyperthyroidism patients were given methimazole at a starting dose of 30 mg daily, whereas ophthalmopathy patients were given high-dose intravenous methylprednisolone. The paper describes TCR Vbeta CDR3 sequencing of around 140 peripheral blood samples, made up of 43 ophthalmopathy patients, some 76 hyperthyroidism patients and 17 progressor patients.

CDR3 length: 15 amino acids, cysteine to phenylalanine. Only the CDR3 part of the read is kept: 45 bases, read in frame from the first base. From a lookup of the germline V gene, CDR1 and CDR2 are SGDLS and YYNGEE. V and J are trimmed by 8 bases and 5 bases, and the gene matches miss 8 bases of the junction. In regard to this clonotype: No antigen is known for it. The record has no base qualities; no much larger clone is one base away.

Moderately to severely active disease, a Clinical Activity Score of at least 3, a NOSPECS grade of at least 4, and a duration under 3 months were present in ophthalmopathy patients. Patients with uncontrolled infections, other autoimmune diseases, pregnancy or lactation were excluded. Clinical symptoms, serum thyroxine and TRAb, thyroid ultrasound, and orbital computed tomography formed the basis for the diagnoses. PBMCs were isolated from about 9 ml of fresh peripheral blood by Ficoll-Paque density gradient centrifugation. Total RNA was extracted using Trizol reagent, and RNA quality was assessed on an Agilent 2100 Bioanalyzer. TCR beta CDR3 regions were amplified from RNA transcripts. The TCR CDR3 was subjected to a first round of RT-PCR using the HTBI primer set and the Qiagen OneStep RT-PCR kit. A second multiplex PCR round built the libraries, followed by size selection and purification. Libraries were sequenced paired-end with 100 bp reads on an Illumina HiSeq2000. Processing in the source paper ran as follows. Raw data were processed with SOAPnuke, discarding reads with adapters, uncalled bases, mean Phred below 15, or no exact constant-primer or identifier match. COPE v1.2.5 was used to merge high-quality paired reads, and clonotypes were defined as unique nucleotide sequences. MiTCR v1.1 was used to align the clonotypes against IMGT TRBV, TRBD and TRBJ reference segments. Analysis was restricted to V-J combinations with a frequency above 0.0001, which covered roughly 99% of repertoires. The TCS score was defined as F50 (clonal expansion) divided by E x V (chaos), with BLOSUM62-based TCRdist calculated between CDR3 peptides within each V-J. Welch's t-statistics and random forest reduced around 510 V-J features to 13, which were used in a naive Bayes classifier (R e1071). The similarity between thyroid and blood repertoires was quantified using the Morisita-Horn index. The public sequencing data were trimmed at Q25 with fastp and processed into clonotypes with MiXCR by TCRdb, which kept only in-frame beta chains. Rows merge per CDR3 protein into single entries with the most common DNA and genes. These V and J calls derive from TCRdb rather than the authors' analysis. The sample includes around 34,000 distinct CDR3 sequences, with under 65% observed a single time. In total, the top ten clones hold about 25% of the sample.

The study at large found these results: A model built on a 13 V-J signature distinguished ophthalmopathy from stable hyperthyroidism, reaching about 88% sensitivity and about 81% specificity in cross-validation and 80%/75% in testing. Most expanded thyroid clonotypes (frequency above 0.001) were also detected in blood, a finding suggesting that blood repertoires may reflect thyroid immune responses. No statistical method was used to fix the sample size in advance, and group allocation was not hidden from the investigators. In validation, the model predicted progression to ophthalmopathy with approximately 71% sensitivity and 72% to 85% specificity, a median of roughly seven months before onset.

This sequence originates from a woman in her thirties or forties with Graves' ophthalmopathy. The chain joins TRBV9 to TRBJ2-7; 15 bases in the junction line up with TRBD2. Sequenced sample: blood. This receptor has the CDR3 CASPGTSGRIDEQYF. The nucleotides read TGTGCCAGTCCCGGGACTAGCGGGAGGATCGACGAGCAGTACTTC.